This T cell receptor (beta chain) was recorded in a study of beta chain features in type 1 diabetes. Study outcomes and limitations: Type 1 diabetes patients had VDJ junctions that carried fewer insertions and more deletions. For cells with high TCR expression, cDNA sequencing could yield over-representation.

Reverse transcription of all isolated RNA meant that expressed TCRB transcripts were sequenced. Some clones are missing from TCRdb's copy, which holds only in-frame ones; the method was immunoSEQ multiplex PCR. The data contain about 450,000 clones, about an eighth of them singletons. This clone occurred a few times. Its antigen is as yet unknown. The CDR3 consists of 14 residues. This TCR derives from a woman aged 18-35 years in good health. The J gene is TRBJ2-7, the V gene TRBV21-1; TRBD1, the table's D call, lacks a check against the DNA. TRBV21-1 is a recognized pseudogene. Sequencing input: naive CD4+ T cells from blood. This CDR3 reads CASSKRRERDEQYV. DNA for the CDR3: TGTGCCAGCAGCAAACGCAGGGAAAGAGACGAGCAGTACGTC.